The clone carrying this T cell receptor (beta chain) was detected a few times. The sample comes from a study of blood T cell repertoires in COVID-19. For the study at large: From T cells, B-cell-depleted T cells, or PBMCs came the material, which was cDNA or gDNA.

Repertoires were generated with immunoSEQ multiplex PCR, while TCRdb's copy carries only in-frame clones and drops some. The table shows some 87,000 clones, with about 78% occurring only once. CDR3 length equals 16 residues. Germline CDR1 and CDR2: SGHTA and FQGTGA. Trimming cost V 4 bases and J 0 bases, with 12 bases left between them. V usage is TRBV7-3 and J usage is TRBJ2-2; D remains ambiguous. This receptor was taken from a human donor in a cohort sampled during active COVID-19. Sequenced sample: peripheral blood. This chain's CDR3 is CASSSPERSNTGELFF. CDR3 nucleotides: TGTGCCAGCAGCTCCCCGGAGAGGTCGAACACCGGGGAGCTGTTTTTT.